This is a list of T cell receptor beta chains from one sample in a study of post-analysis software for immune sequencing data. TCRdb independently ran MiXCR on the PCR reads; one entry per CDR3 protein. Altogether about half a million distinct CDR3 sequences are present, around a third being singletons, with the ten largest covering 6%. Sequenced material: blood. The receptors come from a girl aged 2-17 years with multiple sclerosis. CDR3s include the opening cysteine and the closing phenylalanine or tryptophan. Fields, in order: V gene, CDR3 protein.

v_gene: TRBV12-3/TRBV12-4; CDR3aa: CASSPSRGTTEAFF
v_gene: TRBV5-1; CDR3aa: CASSHTGGNYGYTF
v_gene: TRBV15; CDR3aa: CATSGLAGRTDTQYF
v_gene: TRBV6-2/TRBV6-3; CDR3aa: CAGGQGVEQYF
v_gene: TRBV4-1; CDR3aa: CASSAQGETEAFF
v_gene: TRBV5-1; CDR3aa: CASSIRPETQYF
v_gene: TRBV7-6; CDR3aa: CASSRPPTGVGPNTEAFF
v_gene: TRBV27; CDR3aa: CASSLSGLAGGTDTQYF
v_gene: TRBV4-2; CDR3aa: CASSRQEQETQYF
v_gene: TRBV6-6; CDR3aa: CASRKTVTPAYEQYF
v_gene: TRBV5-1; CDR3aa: CASSLRLATDTQYF
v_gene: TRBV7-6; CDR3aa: CASSPNPVRGNPYEQYF
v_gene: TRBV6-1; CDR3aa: CASAGTVNYSPLHF
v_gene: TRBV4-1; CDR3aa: CASSQGAGGHTGELFF
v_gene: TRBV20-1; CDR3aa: CSARDAGSTNEKLFF
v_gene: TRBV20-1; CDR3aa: CSARGTGLTETQYF
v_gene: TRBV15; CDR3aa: CATSRDQRLAGLKFF
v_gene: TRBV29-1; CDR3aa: CSVASPSADYGYTF
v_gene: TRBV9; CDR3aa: CASSEGGGGPLQETQYF
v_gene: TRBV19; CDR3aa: CASSSGGAAYEQYF
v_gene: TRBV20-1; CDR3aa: CSVAGSRTTWSDTQYF
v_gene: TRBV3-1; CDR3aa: CASSQVEGRGTPRDEQYF
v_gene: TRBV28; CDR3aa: CASSLRQEQYF
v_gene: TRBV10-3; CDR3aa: CAITDSPYNEQFF
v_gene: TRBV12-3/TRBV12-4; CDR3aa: CASIQSPGTATEAFF
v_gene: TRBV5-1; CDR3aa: CASSLDRGQDSPPHF
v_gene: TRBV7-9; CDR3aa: CASSHLAGNEQFF
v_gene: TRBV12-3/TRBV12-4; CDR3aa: CASSPTTEQETQYF
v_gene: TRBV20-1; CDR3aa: CSARDGAHYNEQFF
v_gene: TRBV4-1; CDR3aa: CASSQGDRVNSPLHF
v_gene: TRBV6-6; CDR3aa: CASSPVGDYEQYF
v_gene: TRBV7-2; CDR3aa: CASSFQGSSYEQYF
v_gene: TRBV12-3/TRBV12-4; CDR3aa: CASSFLRDRHNQPQHF
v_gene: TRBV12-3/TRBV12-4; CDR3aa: CASSQWLGAGKPQHF
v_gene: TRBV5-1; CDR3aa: CASRRGRLEGDEQYF
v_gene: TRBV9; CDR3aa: CASSTLAGGPYNEQFF
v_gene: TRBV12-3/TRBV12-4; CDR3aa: CASSPYRLAGKVDTQYF
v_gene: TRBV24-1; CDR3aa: CATSDGGPTDTQYF
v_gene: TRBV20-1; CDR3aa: CSAATGREYNEQYF
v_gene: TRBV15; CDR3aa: CATSSNRDRRLGGYTF
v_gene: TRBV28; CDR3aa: CASIEGTGELFF
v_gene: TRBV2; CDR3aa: CASSEAVSHLYF
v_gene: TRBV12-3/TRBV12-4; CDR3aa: CASNDRGRGETQYF
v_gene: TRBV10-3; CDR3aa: CATLAGTGSTEQYF
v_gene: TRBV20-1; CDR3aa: CSARAGTGANVLTF
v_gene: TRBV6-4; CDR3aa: CAGSGGAAGYTF
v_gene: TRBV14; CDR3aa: CASSQDRVSPLHF
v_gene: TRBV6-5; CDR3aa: CASSLIQTQETQYF
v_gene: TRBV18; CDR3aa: CASSPSRGHIQYF